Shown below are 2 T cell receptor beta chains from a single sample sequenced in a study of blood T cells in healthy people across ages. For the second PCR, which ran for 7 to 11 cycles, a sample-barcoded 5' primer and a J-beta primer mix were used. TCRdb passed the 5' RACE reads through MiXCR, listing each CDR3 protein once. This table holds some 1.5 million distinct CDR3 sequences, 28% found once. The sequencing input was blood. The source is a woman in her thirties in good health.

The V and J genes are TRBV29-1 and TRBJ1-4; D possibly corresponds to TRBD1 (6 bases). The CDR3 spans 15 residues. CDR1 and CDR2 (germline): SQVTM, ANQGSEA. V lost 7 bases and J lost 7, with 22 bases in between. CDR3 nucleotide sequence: TGCAGCGGGACCCCCCTAACAGGGAACGGTGAAAAACTGTTTTTT. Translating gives CSGTPLTGNGEKLFF.

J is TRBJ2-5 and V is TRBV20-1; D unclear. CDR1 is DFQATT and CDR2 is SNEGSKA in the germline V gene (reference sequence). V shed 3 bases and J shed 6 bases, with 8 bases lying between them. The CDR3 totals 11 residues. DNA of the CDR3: TGCAGTGCTAGCTGGAAGAAGACCCAGTACTTC. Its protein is CSASWKKTQYF.